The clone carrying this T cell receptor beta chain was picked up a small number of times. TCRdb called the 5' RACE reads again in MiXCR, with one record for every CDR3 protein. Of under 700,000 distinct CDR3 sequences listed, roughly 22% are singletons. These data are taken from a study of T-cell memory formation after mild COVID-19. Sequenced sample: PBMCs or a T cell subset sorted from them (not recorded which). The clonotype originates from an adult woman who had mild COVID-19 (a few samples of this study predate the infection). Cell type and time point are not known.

CDR3 in amino acids: CASRTGPGAMNEQYF. The CDR3 DNA reads as TGTGCCAGCAGGACGGGCCCGGGGGCGATGAACGAGCAGTACTTC. The chain links TRBV5-6 to TRBJ2-7; either TRBD1 or TRBD2 may supply D (6 bases each). Germline CDR1 and CDR2: SGHDT and YYEEEE. The CDR3 runs 15 residues. V shed 5 bases and J shed 5 bases, with 20 bases lying between them.